These 32 T cell receptor beta chains came from one sample sequenced in a study of cytomegalovirus exposure and HLA in healthy donors. The PCR ran on 60 Vbeta and 13 Jbeta primers. Method: immunoSEQ multiplex PCR; TCRdb's copy keeps in-frame clones and lacks some. This sample has around 75,000 clones; approximately 78% occur once, and the top ten carry approximately 3.7%. The material sequenced was PBMCs. Receptor source: a man aged 35 to 55 in good health and CMV-seronegative.

V gene TRBV7-8 combines with J gene TRBJ2-1; 9 positions match TRBD2. The CDR3 loop spans 14 amino acids. Germline V gene lookup returns CDR1 SGHVS and CDR2 FQNEAQ. The V and J ends lost 6 bases and 8 bases, in that order; junction bases with no gene match: 8. The CDR3 spells CASRTGTSFHEQFF. CDR3 in DNA: TGTGCCAGCAGAACCGGGACTAGCTTCCATGAGCAGTTCTTC.

The chain couples TRBV6-6 to TRBJ2-7; D is possibly TRBD1 (6 bases). Trimming took 1 base from V and 6 from J, leaving 19 bases between them. In germline, CDR1 is MNHNY, CDR2 SVGAGI (reference sequence). The CDR3 loop spans 16 amino acids. In nucleotides, the CDR3 is TGTGCCAGCAGTTACTTAGGGCAGGGGCGGTCTCGCGAGCAGTACTTC. It encodes CASSYLGQGRSREQYF.

The chain links TRBV7-3 to TRBJ1-2; maybe TRBD1 (5 bases). The CDR3 sequence is 14 residues long. Germline loops: CDR1 SGHTA, CDR2 FQGTGA. Trimming cost V 4 bases and J 5 bases, with 14 bases left between them. CDR3 amino acids: CASSSTAGGYGYTF. The CDR3 DNA reads as TGTGCCAGCAGCTCGACAGCCGGGGGGTATGGCTACACCTTC.

This clone showed up just a few times. The DNA for the CDR3 is TGTGCCAGTAGTATCGGTCCAGGCAACTATGGCTACACCTTC. It codes for CASSIGPGNYGYTF. The genes are TRBV19 and TRBJ1-2; D gene ambiguous. Germline-derived CDR1 and CDR2 are LNHDA and SQIVND (reference sequence). This CDR3 is 14 amino acids long. The V end lost 3 bases, the J end lost 2 bases, and 10 bases lay between the germline ends.

V gene TRBV5-1 combines with J gene TRBJ2-5; TRBD1 aligns across 7 bases. Per germline, CDR1 SGHRS and CDR2 YFSETQ. CDR3 length: 14 residues. Trimming at V came to 2 bases and at J to 3 bases, leaving 4 bases not matched to a gene. CDR3 amino acids: CASSLQGSKETQYF. CDR3 in DNA: TGCGCCAGCAGCTTACAGGGGTCAAAAGAGACCCAGTACTTC.

This chain links TRBV6-4 with TRBJ2-1; tentative D call: TRBD2 (6 bases). CDR3 length: 16 amino acids. CDR1 and CDR2 (germline): MRHNA, SNTAGT. In DNA, the CDR3 is TGTATCCGCGGGACTCTGCCTTTTTTTACCTACAATGAGCAGTTCTTC. Protein: CIRGTLPFFTYNEQFF.

The chain has TRBV2 and TRBJ1-2, with TRBD1 matching over 10 bases. Per germline, CDR1 SNHLY and CDR2 FYNNEI. The V gene end was trimmed by 4 bases and the J gene end by 7 bases; junction bases not matched to a gene: 6. This CDR3 is built from 14 residues. CDR3 DNA: TGTGCCAGCAGTGGGACAGGGGGATCGATTGGCTACACCTTC. Encoded protein: CASSGTGGSIGYTF. The whole variable domain, remainder taken from reference TRBV2 and TRBJ1-2, is EPEVTQTPSHQVTQMGQEVILRCVPISNHLYFYWYRQILGQKVEFLVSFYNNEISEKSEIFDDQFSVERPDGSNFTLKIRSTKLEDSAMYFCASSGTGGSIGYTFGSGTRLTVV.

V gene TRBV5-1 combines with J gene TRBJ1-4; weak D call: TRBD1 (6 bases). The CDR3 has 14 amino acids. Germline values: CDR1 SGHRS, CDR2 YFSETQ. The ends were cut back, 7 bases at V and 8 bases at J, with 18 bases in the middle. Written as DNA, the CDR3 is TGCGCCAGCGGCACAGGGACCGAGAGGGAAAAACTGTTTTTT. It codes for CASGTGTEREKLFF.

This clone has only a few counts. This chain joins TRBV5-1 and TRBJ2-7, with 11 nucleotides matching TRBD1. This CDR3 has 14 residues. With V trimmed by 0 bases and J by 4 bases, 0 bases remained unmatched. In germline, CDR1 is SGHRS, CDR2 YFSETQ. CDR3 loop: CASSLGDRGYEQYF. In DNA form, the CDR3 reads TGCGCCAGCAGCTTGGGGGACAGGGGGTACGAGCAGTACTTC.

V is TRBV5-6 and J is TRBJ1-3, with D hard to call. Trimming took 1 base from V and 3 from J, leaving 5 bases between them. The CDR3 is 13 residues long. Germline CDR1 is SGHDT and CDR2 is YYEEEE. CDR3 bases: TGTGCCAGCAGCTTGAACGGTGGAAACACCATATATTTT. The encoded protein is CASSLNGGNTIYF.

The genes are TRBV5-6 and TRBJ2-2; possible D gene TRBD1, 6 bases. The V and J ends lost 4 bases and 3 bases respectively, with 16 bases between them. The CDR3 totals 16 residues. CDR1 and CDR2 from the germline V gene are SGHDT and YYEEEE. The DNA for the CDR3 is TGTGCCAGCAGCCGTCGTCGCCAGGGGCACACCGGGGAGCTGTTTTTT. Translation: CASSRRRQGHTGELFF.

The count of this clone is one. The V call is TRBV4-1, the J call TRBJ1-2; perhaps TRBD1 as D (6 bases). The CDR3 totals 15 residues. Trimming left V 4 bases short and J 3 bases short, with 15 bases between. In germline, CDR1 is MGHRA, CDR2 YSYEKL. CDR3 DNA: TGCGCCAGCAGCCCCTCGCAGGGGCCGTACTATGGCTACACCTTC. Translating gives CASSPSQGPYYGYTF.

V is TRBV9 and J is TRBJ1-2; 7 bases fit TRBD1. V gave up 3 bases and J gave up 8 bases; unmatched junction bases: 4. The CDR3 is 12 amino acids. Germline V gene lookup returns CDR1 SGDLS and CDR2 YYNGEE. The CDR3 spells CASSGDRVGYTF. The CDR3 DNA is TGTGCCAGCAGCGGAGACAGGGTAGGCTACACCTTC.

The chain recombines TRBV4-1 with TRBJ1-4; 10 bases match TRBD1. Trimming took 1 base from V and 8 from J; bases not matched to a gene: 10. The length of the CDR3 is 17 residues. CDR1 is MGHRA, CDR2 YSYEKL, per germline. CDR3 sequence reads: CASSQGQGAGLREKLFF. DNA for the CDR3: TGCGCCAGCAGCCAAGGACAGGGGGCCGGCTTGAGAGAAAAACTGTTTTTT.

The chain joins TRBV7-8 to TRBJ1-5; 7 bases agree with TRBD1. CDR1 SGHVS and CDR2 FQNEAQ come from the germline V gene. CDR3 length: 15 residues. Germline trimming cut 1 base from V and 7 bases from J; bases unmatched to any gene: 7. CDR3 sequence (DNA): TGTGCCAGCAGCTTAGTTGGAGGGGGCGGCCAGCCCCAGCATTTT. This sequence encodes CASSLVGGGGQPQHF.

The V call is TRBV5-4, the J call TRBJ1-4; no firm D call. CDR1 is SGHNT and CDR2 is YYREEE in the germline V gene (reference sequence). Trimming stripped 4 bases from V and 8 bases from J, with 12 bases between. This CDR3 comprises 13 residues. The CDR3 loop reads CASSLATSEKLFF. The CDR3, as DNA: TGTGCCAGCAGCCTGGCCACTTCCGAAAAACTGTTTTTT. Full variable domain (outside the CDR3, taken from reference TRBV5-4 and TRBJ1-4): ETGVTQSPTHLIKTRGQQVTLRCSSQSGHNTVSWYQQALGQGPQFIFQYYREEENGRGNFPPRFSGLQFPNYSSELNVNALELDDSALYLCASSLATSEKLFFGSGTQLSVL.

CDR3 DNA sequence: TGTGCCATCAGTGAGTCGACAGCCTACGAGCAGTACTTC. Its translation is CAISESTAYEQYF. The chain is built from TRBV10-3 and TRBJ2-7; perhaps TRBD1 as D (5 bases). CDR1 ENHRY and CDR2 SYGVKD come from the germline V gene. There are 13 residues in the CDR3. The V and J ends lost 0 bases and 2 bases respectively, with 5 bases between them.

This chain connects TRBV16 to TRBJ2-3; 12 bases agree with TRBD2. Trimming at V came to 2 bases and at J to 2 bases, leaving 8 bases not matched to a gene. Germline CDR1 and CDR2: KGHSY and FQNENV. The CDR3 is 18 residues long. The CDR3 bases are TGTGCCAGCAGCCAACCCCGACTAGCGGGGGACTCCACAGATACGCAGTATTTT. This gives the protein CASSQPRLAGDSTDTQYF.

J is TRBJ1-2 and V is TRBV6-5; 9 bases are a match to TRBD1. Germline V lookup: CDR1 MNHEY, CDR2 SVGAGI. V trimming: 5 bases; J trimming: 2 bases; junction bases outside the gene matches: 6. The CDR3 is 15 residues long. In nucleotides, the CDR3 is TGTGCCAGCAGTCCCGGGACAGGGAACAACTATGGCTACACCTTC. The encoded protein is CASSPGTGNNYGYTF.

The chain is built from TRBV2 and TRBJ1-1; the D gene is possibly TRBD1 (5 bases). CDR1 is SNHLY and CDR2 is FYNNEI in the germline V gene. Trimming pared 7 bases from V and 3 bases from J, leaving 18 bases between. This CDR3 has 15 residues. DNA for the CDR3: TGTGCCAGCAACGCACGGGGGGACTTGGACACTGAAGCTTTCTTT. Its translation is CASNARGDLDTEAFF.

The chain employs TRBV7-8 and TRBJ1-1, with 7 bases lining up with TRBD1. The J segment lost 5 bases and the V segment lost 5 bases, leaving 11 bases of the junction unmatched. The CDR3 loop spans 15 amino acids. CDR1 is SGHVS and CDR2 is FQNEAQ in the germline V gene. CDR3 protein: CASSARQGRKTEAFF. Here the CDR3 DNA reads TGTGCCAGCAGCGCGAGACAGGGCAGAAAAACTGAAGCTTTCTTT.

This chain connects TRBV9 to TRBJ1-2, with 10 positions matching TRBD1. With V trimmed by 2 bases and J by 8 bases, 9 bases remained unmatched. Germline V gene data show CDR1 as SGDLS and CDR2 as YYNGEE. This CDR3 region has 15 residues. The CDR3 loop reads CASSVGTGDEGGYTF. CDR3 coding DNA: TGTGCCAGCAGCGTTGGGACAGGGGACGAGGGGGGCTACACCTTC.

The gene calls are TRBV10-1 and TRBJ2-7; TRBD1 is a possible D gene (5 bases). This CDR3 spans 13 amino acids. V lost 0 bases, J lost 4 bases, and 7 bases lay in between. Germline assignment: CDR1 WNHNN and CDR2 SYGVQD (reference sequence). CDR3 in amino acids: CASSESTAYEQYF. As DNA, the CDR3 is TGCGCCAGCAGTGAGTCGACAGCGTACGAGCAGTACTTC.

The chain recombines TRBV2 with TRBJ2-5, with unresolved D. The CDR3 runs 13 residues. The ends were cut back, 3 bases at V and 7 bases at J, with 12 bases in the middle. Germline values: CDR1 SNHLY, CDR2 FYNNEI. This CDR3 is CASSDRSFGTQYF. Here the CDR3 DNA reads TGTGCCAGCAGTGACAGATCTTTTGGGACCCAGTACTTC.

This clone came up once. V is TRBV6-5 and J is TRBJ1-4; D gene ambiguous. The V end was cut by 2 bases, the J end by 3 bases, with 7 bases between. The CDR3 is 14 residues long. Germline CDR1 and CDR2: MNHEY and SVGAGI. The CDR3 here is CASSYSRANEKLFF. The CDR3 region has the DNA TGTGCCAGCAGTTACAGTAGAGCTAATGAAAAACTGTTTTTT.

The chain is built from TRBV9 and TRBJ1-1; possible D gene TRBD1, 5 bases. Germline lookup yields CDR1 SGDLS and CDR2 YYNGEE. The CDR3 is made up of 13 amino acids. Trimming left V 4 bases short and J 2 bases short, with 9 bases between. The CDR3 bases are TGTGCCAGCAGCTACGGGGGTAACACTGAAGCTTTCTTT. Its protein is CASSYGGNTEAFF.

The chain joins TRBV6-1 to TRBJ1-1; a weak D match, TRBD1 (6 bases). CDR1 is MNHNS, CDR2 SASEGT, per germline. The CDR3 consists of 14 residues. V lost 7 bases and J lost 7, with 19 bases in between. CDR3 region: CASTRGGQMVEAFF. CDR3 DNA sequence: TGTGCCAGCACCCGGGGGGGGCAGATGGTTGAAGCTTTCTTT.

Concerning this clone: Within the sample, other DNA sequences also encode this same CDR3. This chain links TRBV6-6 with TRBJ1-1, with 8 bases fitting TRBD1. Germline assignment: CDR1 MNHNY and CDR2 SVGAGI (reference sequence). Losses at the gene ends were 5 bases for V and 1 base for J; bases not matched to a gene: 6. The CDR3 has 15 residues. CDR3 coding DNA: TGTGCCAGCAGTCCCTCGACAGGGGCGAACACTGAAGCTTTCTTT. Translated: CASSPSTGANTEAFF.

The chain employs TRBV5-6 and TRBJ2-3, with TRBD2 identical over 10 bases. Germline V lookup: CDR1 SGHDT, CDR2 YYEEEE. V gave up 0 bases and J gave up 9 bases; unmatched junction bases: 7. CDR3 length: 15 residues. The chain's CDR3 is CASSLVASGGRTQYF. CDR3 coding DNA: TGTGCCAGCAGCTTGGTAGCTAGCGGGGGCAGAACGCAGTATTTT.

This clone was picked up a small number of times. CDR3 loop: CASSWTGGTPQHF. Here the CDR3 DNA reads TGCGCCAGCAGCTGGACAGGAGGCACACCCCAGCATTTT. The gene calls are TRBV5-1 and TRBJ1-5; 7 bases match TRBD1. The V segment lost 3 bases and the J segment 10 bases; nucleotides outside the gene matches: 7. This CDR3 spans 13 amino acids. CDR1 and CDR2 from the germline V gene are SGHRS and YFSETQ.

This clone appeared a few times. V is TRBV11-3 and J is TRBJ2-1, with D possibly matching TRBD1 (6 bases). CDR1 and CDR2 (germline): SGHNT, YENEEA. The germline V and J ends were trimmed by 1 base and 5 bases, with 12 bases remaining between them. CDR3 size: 15 residues. This CDR3 reads CASSLARTEDNEQFF. Written as DNA, the CDR3 is TGTGCCAGCAGCTTAGCCCGGACAGAGGACAATGAGCAGTTCTTC.

The V gene is TRBV4-3, the J gene TRBJ1-5, with D unclear. The germline gives CDR1 LGHNA, CDR2 YSLEER. This CDR3 is 13 amino acids long. V was clipped by 1 base and J by 4 bases, with 5 bases between them. Written as DNA, the CDR3 is TGCGCCAGCAGCCAAGCCCTTAATCAGCCCCAGCATTTT. As protein: CASSQALNQPQHF.